The 18 T cell receptor beta chains reported below all come from one sample, sequenced in a study of cytomegalovirus exposure and HLA in healthy donors. The study ran its PCR with 60 Vbeta and 13 Jbeta primers. Assay: immunoSEQ multiplex PCR; the TCRdb copy retains only in-frame clones and omits some. The profile shows approximately 99,000 clones, 73% of them singletons. Material for sequencing was PBMCs. The receptors originated from a man in his forties in good health and CMV-seronegative.

The rearrangement links TRBV5-1 to TRBJ1-6; 10 bases are a match to TRBD1. Germline V gene data show CDR1 as SGHRS and CDR2 as YFSETQ. The V segment lost 4 bases and the J segment 9 bases; nucleotides outside the gene matches: 4. This CDR3 contains 14 residues. CDR3 sequence: CASSQGQGLSPLHF. In DNA form, the CDR3 reads TGCGCCAGCAGCCAGGGACAGGGGCTTTCACCCCTCCACTTT.

This chain joins TRBV6-1 and TRBJ2-5; D gene ambiguous. Germline-derived CDR1 and CDR2 are MNHNS and SASEGT. With 6 bases removed from V and 5 bases from J, the gap between germline ends came to 13 bases. The CDR3 is made up of 13 amino acids. CDR3 coding DNA: TGTGCCAGCAGCCCACCTTACGGTGAGACCCAGTACTTC. It translates to CASSPPYGETQYF.

The rearrangement joins TRBV5-1 to TRBJ2-3; 7 positions match TRBD1. The V gene end was trimmed by 0 bases and the J gene end by 8 bases; junction bases not matched to a gene: 12. The germline CDR1 and CDR2 sequences are SGHRS and YFSETQ. CDR3 length: 16 amino acids. The CDR3 is CASSLDLGGSPFTQYF. The CDR3 nucleotides read TGCGCCAGCAGCTTGGATTTAGGGGGCTCCCCTTTTACGCAGTATTTT.

The V gene is TRBV28, the J gene TRBJ2-5; D gene ambiguous. V dropped 3 bases and J dropped 4 bases, with 12 bases sitting between them. The CDR3 covers 14 residues. Germline assignment: CDR1 MDHEN and CDR2 SYDVKM. For the CDR3, the DNA is TGTGCCAGCAGTTTCATGGAGCTTTTAGAGACCCAGTACTTC. The encoded protein is CASSFMELLETQYF.

The chain carries TRBV4-1 and TRBJ2-1, with 10 nucleotides matching TRBD2. CDR1 MGHRA and CDR2 YSYEKL come from the germline V gene. Trimming took 1 base from V and 3 from J; bases not matched to a gene: 6. There are 17 residues in the CDR3. The CDR3 bases are TGCGCCAGCAGCCAAGTTGTAGCGGGGGGATACTACAATGAGCAGTTCTTC. The encoded protein is CASSQVVAGGYYNEQFF.

The gene calls are TRBV7-9 and TRBJ1-1; TRBD1 aligns across 7 bases. The CDR3 is 14 amino acids. V gave up 6 bases and J gave up 5 bases; unmatched junction bases: 9. Germline lookup yields CDR1 SEHNR and CDR2 FQNEAQ (reference sequence). DNA for the CDR3: TGTGCCAGCAGACACGGGACAGTAGAGACTGAAGCTTTCTTT. Residues: CASRHGTVETEAFF. Full variable domain (remainder filled in from reference TRBV7-9 and TRBJ1-1): DTGVSQNPRHKITKRGQNVTFRCDPISEHNRLYWYRQTLGQGPEFLTYFQNEAQLEKSRLLSDRFSAERPKGSFSTLEIQRTEQGDSAMYLCASRHGTVETEAFFGQGTRLTVV.

This clone came up a few times. The chain joins TRBV30 to TRBJ2-2; D gene uncertain. V was clipped by 0 bases and J by 8 bases, with 7 bases between them. The CDR3 has 12 residues. CDR1 and CDR2 (germline): GTSNPN, SVGIG (reference sequence). CDR3 DNA sequence: TGTGCCTGGAGTGTCACTACTGGGGAGCTGTTTTTT. The encoded protein is CAWSVTTGELFF.

The chain employs TRBV2 and TRBJ1-5; no reliable D call. CDR3 size: 15 residues. Germline CDR1 SNHLY, CDR2 FYNNEI. Trimming removed 5 bases at V and 0 bases at J, with 11 bases between. CDR3 sequence: CASSTAGYSNQPQHF. CDR3 DNA sequence: TGTGCCAGCAGTACGGCGGGTTATAGCAATCAGCCCCAGCATTTT.

This clone was picked up one time. The chain couples TRBV29-1 to TRBJ2-3; D is perhaps TRBD1 (5 bases). CDR1 and CDR2 (germline): SQVTM, ANQGSEA. Between the trimmed V and J ends, which lost 3 bases and 5 bases, there was a span of 9 bases. This CDR3 contains 12 residues. DNA of the CDR3: TGCAGCGTTGACCAGGGTGAAGATACGCAGTATTTT. As protein: CSVDQGEDTQYF.

V gene TRBV2 combines with J gene TRBJ2-1; 11 bases map to TRBD2. The ends lost 4 bases at V and 5 bases at J; junction bases unmatched: 4. The germline V gene has CDR1 SNHLY and CDR2 FYNNEI. The CDR3 has 15 amino acids. CDR3 DNA: TGTGCCAGCAGTGGACATAGCGGGGGGGACAATGAGCAGTTCTTC. It encodes CASSGHSGGDNEQFF. Drawing the rest from reference TRBV2 and TRBJ2-1, the complete variable domain is EPEVTQTPSHQVTQMGQEVILRCVPISNHLYFYWYRQILGQKVEFLVSFYNNEISEKSEIFDDQFSVERPDGSNFTLKIRSTKLEDSAMYFCASSGHSGGDNEQFFGPGTRLTVL.

V and J are TRBV15 and TRBJ2-7; D is unclear. Deletions cut 1 base from V and 2 bases from J, with 9 bases between. The CDR3 is made up of 14 amino acids. CDR1 is LNHNV, CDR2 YYDKDF, per germline (reference sequence). CDR3 region: CATSRGAYPYEQYF. The CDR3 DNA reads as TGTGCCACCAGCAGAGGGGCCTACCCCTACGAGCAGTACTTC.

The chain combines TRBV27 with TRBJ2-7; 8 bases are shared with TRBD2. V gave up 5 bases and J gave up 2 bases; unmatched junction bases: 2. The CDR3 runs 13 residues. CDR1 is MNHEY, CDR2 SMNVEV, per germline (reference sequence). The CDR3 coding sequence is TGTGCCAGCAGTCGGGGGGGCCCCTACGAGCAGTACTTC. Its translation: CASSRGGPYEQYF.

The chain links TRBV7-8 to TRBJ1-1; D gene uncertain. Germline V CDR1 and CDR2: SGHVS, FQNEAQ. CDR3 size: 13 residues. Trimming shortened V by 0 bases and J by 5 bases, and 7 bases separated the two germline ends. CDR3 residues: CASSLASETEAFF. DNA for the CDR3: TGTGCCAGCAGCTTAGCGTCGGAGACTGAAGCTTTCTTT.

This clone was observed a handful of times. The genes are TRBV4-1 and TRBJ1-2; the match to TRBD1 covers 10 bases. This CDR3 is built from 16 residues. Germline V gene data show CDR1 as MGHRA and CDR2 as YSYEKL. Losses at the gene ends were 5 bases for V and 1 base for J; bases not matched to a gene: 7. CDR3 amino acids: CASSSRTGGNNYGYTF. CDR3 sequence (DNA): TGCGCCAGCAGCTCCCGGACAGGGGGAAATAACTATGGCTACACCTTC.

This clone came up a few times. The gene calls are TRBV5-6 and TRBJ2-5; D is unresolved. The CDR3 covers 13 residues. The ends were cut back, 4 bases at V and 5 bases at J, with 12 bases in the middle. Germline CDR1 and CDR2: SGHDT and YYEEEE. CDR3 residues: CASSRSVGETQYF. In DNA, the CDR3 is TGTGCCAGCAGCCGAAGCGTTGGGGAGACCCAGTACTTC.

For the CDR3, the DNA is TGTGCCAGCAGTGAAGCCTTGACGGGGGATAATTCACCCCTCCACTTT. Amino acid sequence: CASSEALTGDNSPLHF. The rearrangement links TRBV6-1 to TRBJ1-6; maybe TRBD1 (5 bases). This CDR3 is built from 16 residues. Germline assignment: CDR1 MNHNS and CDR2 SASEGT. Trimming took off 0 bases at V and 5 bases at J, with 11 bases between the two ends.

This clone appeared a few times. The CDR3 reads CASRRTLGSNQPQHF. Here the CDR3 DNA reads TGCGCCAGCAGACGGACACTCGGTAGCAATCAGCCCCAGCATTTT. The J gene is TRBJ1-5, the V gene TRBV5-1; the D gene is possibly TRBD1 (5 bases). Germline CDR1 reads SGHRS; CDR2 reads YFSETQ. V gave up 5 bases and J gave up 0 bases, with 12 bases separating them. CDR3 length: 15 residues.

The genes are TRBV27 and TRBJ1-3; D unresolved. Trimming removed 2 bases from V and 3 bases from J, with 8 bases in between. Germline assignment: CDR1 MNHEY and CDR2 SMNVEV (reference sequence). CDR3 length: 14 amino acids. This chain's CDR3 is CASSLRFGGNTIYF. CDR3 bases: TGTGCCAGCAGTTTAAGATTCGGTGGAAACACCATATATTTT.